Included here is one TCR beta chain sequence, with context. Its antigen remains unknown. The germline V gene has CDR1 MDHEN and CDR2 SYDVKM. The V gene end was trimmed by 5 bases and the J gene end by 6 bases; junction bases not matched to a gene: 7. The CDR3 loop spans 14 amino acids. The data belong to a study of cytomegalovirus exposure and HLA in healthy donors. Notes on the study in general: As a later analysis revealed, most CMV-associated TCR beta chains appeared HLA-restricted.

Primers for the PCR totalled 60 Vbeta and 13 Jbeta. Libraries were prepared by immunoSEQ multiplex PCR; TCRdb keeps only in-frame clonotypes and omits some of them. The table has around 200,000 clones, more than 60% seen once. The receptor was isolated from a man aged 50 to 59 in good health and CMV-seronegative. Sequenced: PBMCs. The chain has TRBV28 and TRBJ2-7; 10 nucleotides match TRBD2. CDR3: CASSPGTSVFEQYF. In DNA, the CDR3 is TGTGCCAGCAGTCCCGGGACTAGCGTGTTCGAGCAGTACTTC.